This T cell receptor (beta chain) comes out of a study of blood T cell repertoires in COVID-19. This CDR3 region has 13 residues. V was shortened by 4 bases and J by 5 bases, with 13 bases between the two germline ends. The germline gives CDR1 SGDLS, CDR2 YYNGEE. This table comes from immunoSEQ multiplex PCR, and its TCRdb copy is limited to in-frame clones, with some not included. The sample gives some 80,000 clones, over 70% of which show up once; just under 10% is in the top ten. The sequence came from a human donor in a cohort sampled during active COVID-19. Material for sequencing was peripheral blood. V is TRBV9 and J is TRBJ2-7; a possible D gene is TRBD2 (6 bases). The CDR3 sequence is CASSPGGKDEQYF. In DNA, the CDR3 is TGTGCCAGCAGCCCTGGGGGGAAAGACGAGCAGTACTTC.